The sequence of this TCR beta chain was determined in a study of blood T cell repertoires in COVID-19. Study at large: The origin of the acute and convalescent COVID-19 samples was the United States, Italy and Spain. Sources were T cells, B-cell-depleted T cells, or PBMCs; the material itself was cDNA or gDNA.

J gave up 6 bases and V 5 bases, and 8 bases lay outside the gene matches. The CDR3 runs 15 residues. Germline assignment: CDR1 SGHTA and CDR2 FQGTGA. In the study's own analysis: The authors estimated nucleated cell counts from reference gene primer amplification. TCRdb's copy holds only in-frame clones and misses some; the assay was immunoSEQ multiplex PCR. That table is the source of V, J and clone size, and D and trimming were worked out from the DNA. Of over 130,000 clones listed, about 87% are singletons. V usage is TRBV7-3 and J usage is TRBJ2-2; 8 nucleotides match TRBD1. The clonotype comes from a man between 60 and 75 years old with active or convalescent COVID-19. The specimen sequenced was peripheral blood. The chain's CDR3 is CASSRTGSGPGELFF. The DNA for the CDR3 is TGTGCCAGCAGCCGGACAGGGAGCGGCCCCGGGGAGCTGTTTTTT. The full variable domain, its missing parts supplied by reference TRBV7-3 and TRBJ2-2, is GAGVSQTPSNKVTEKGKYVELRCDPISGHTALYWYRQSLGQGPEFLIYFQGTGAADDSGLPNDRFFAVRPEGSVSTLKIQRTERGDSAVYLCASSRTGSGPGELFFGEGSRLTVL.